This T cell receptor (beta chain) is drawn from a study of OX40 agonist ivuxolimab in advanced cancers. Study background: Two cutaneous melanoma patients and one hepatocellular carcinoma patient, three in all, had partial responses.

Clones were read by immunoSEQ multiplex PCR, and TCRdb kept only the in-frame ones, dropping some. The sample gives some 80,000 clones, 85% to 90% of which show up once; 2.4% is in the top ten. The germline gives CDR1 MDHEN, CDR2 SYDVKM. The V end lost 6 bases, the J end lost 0 bases, and 12 bases lay between the germline ends. The CDR3 runs 15 residues. Sequenced here: CD4+ or CD8+ T cells sorted from blood, sampled in a trial of the OX40 agonist ivuxolimab. The receptor's source is an adult with an advanced solid tumor such as melanoma, head and neck, liver or kidney cancer. This rearrangement joins TRBV28 to TRBJ2-1; a weak D match, TRBD2 (7 bases). The CDR3 nucleotides are TGTGCCAGCAGATCCGGGGGGCGCTCCTACAATGAGCAGTTCTTC. Amino acids: CASRSGGRSYNEQFF.